This record concerns one T cell receptor beta chain sequence. Its specificity is unknown. These data are taken from a study of blood T cells in healthy people across ages. It was with a sample-barcoded 5' primer and a J-beta primer mix that a second PCR of roughly 7 to 12 cycles was run. Each CDR3 protein gets one entry after TCRdb re-called the 5' RACE reads with MiXCR. The top ten hold 25% to 35% of the sample, which has approximately 790,000 distinct CDR3 sequences, around two thirds seen once. The CDR3 has 15 amino acids. V shed 6 bases, J shed 7 bases, and the junction held 12 bases outside the gene matches. Germline CDR1 MDHEN, CDR2 SYDVKM. The study, taken as a whole, reports: Strong correlation existed between TCR beta diversity and naive T cell percentage.

Sequencing used blood. The chain recombines TRBV28 with TRBJ2-7, with 10 bases that match TRBD1. The receptor's source is a man aged 25 to 40 in good health. The DNA of the CDR3 is TGTGCCAGCAGGCGGGACAGGGGAGGTAACAATGAGCAGTACTTC. Its translation: CASRRDRGGNNEQYF.